This TCR beta chain was sequenced during a study of blood T cell repertoires in COVID-19. About the research overall: COVID-19 samples, acute and convalescent, were from the United States, Italy and Spain. T cells, B-cell-depleted T cells, or PBMCs supplied cDNA or gDNA.

The CDR3 runs 14 residues. Germline V lookup: CDR1 SGHDN, CDR2 FVKESK. Trimming pared 2 bases from V and 2 bases from J, leaving 8 bases between. Authors' data handling: Reference gene primer amplification gave nucleated cell count estimates. Clones were sequenced by immunoSEQ multiplex PCR, and TCRdb holds only the in-frame ones, with some missing. That table is the source of V, J and clone size, and D and trimming were worked out from the DNA. The sample contains 140,000 or so clones, 75% to 85% of which appear only once. The material sequenced was peripheral blood. V is TRBV14 and J is TRBJ2-3; D gene unclear. The source of this sequence is a woman older than 75 with acute or convalescent COVID-19. In DNA, the CDR3 is TGTGCCAGCAGCCAACGGGTTTTCACAGATACGCAGTATTTT. It is translated as CASSQRVFTDTQYF.